This is a list of T cell receptor beta chains from one sample in a study of OX40 agonist ivuxolimab in advanced cancers. Assay: immunoSEQ multiplex PCR; the TCRdb copy retains only in-frame clones and omits some. The profile shows approximately 63,000 clones, roughly 78% of them singletons. The material was CD4+ or CD8+ T cells sorted from blood, obtained in a trial of the OX40 agonist ivuxolimab. The receptors stem from an adult with an advanced solid tumor such as melanoma, head and neck, liver or kidney cancer. Each CDR3 is given with its conserved first and last residue. Fields, in order: clone size, D gene, J gene, V gene, CDR3 DNA, CDR3 protein. D genes are given only for firm matches. Not every row has a clone size; where given, it reads once, few, many or a size class.

clone_size: few; d_call: TRBD1; j_call: TRBJ2-3; v_call: TRBV5-4; cdr3_nt: TGTGCCAGCAGCTTGGATACCATTCCTGACAGGGGAGAAGGAGATACGCAGTATTTT; cdr3_aa: CASSLDTIPDRGEGDTQYF
clone_size: .; d_call: TRBD2; j_call: TRBJ2-7; v_call: TRBV11-2; cdr3_nt: TGTGCCAGCAGCTTAGGAGCGGGAGGACCTTACGAGCAGTACTTC; cdr3_aa: CASSLGAGGPYEQYF
clone_size: .; d_call: .; j_call: TRBJ1-2; v_call: TRBV12-5; cdr3_nt: TGTGCTAGTGGTTTGTCGGGGGTTTACACCCACACCTTC; cdr3_aa: CASGLSGVYTHTF
clone_size: .; d_call: TRBD1; j_call: TRBJ2-7; v_call: TRBV5-5; cdr3_nt: TGTGCCAGCAGCGCTCCCGGGACAGTTGTCGAGCAGTACTTC; cdr3_aa: CASSAPGTVVEQYF
clone_size: few; d_call: .; j_call: TRBJ1-2; v_call: TRBV13; cdr3_nt: TGTGCCAGCAGCTCAGCCTACTATGGCTACACCTTC; cdr3_aa: CASSSAYYGYTF
clone_size: once; d_call: TRBD1; j_call: TRBJ2-7; v_call: TRBV5-3; cdr3_nt: TGTGCCAGAAGCGTACAGGGGCTATACGAGCAGTACTTC; cdr3_aa: CARSVQGLYEQYF
clone_size: few; d_call: .; j_call: TRBJ2-4; v_call: TRBV6-5; cdr3_nt: TGTGCCAGCAGTTACGAGGGAAACATTCAGTACTTC; cdr3_aa: CASSYEGNIQYF
clone_size: few; d_call: .; j_call: TRBJ1-1; v_call: TRBV4-3; cdr3_nt: TGCGCCAGCAGCCAAGACCCCCCCAGGGGAGCTTTCTTT; cdr3_aa: CASSQDPPRGAFF
clone_size: once; d_call: .; j_call: TRBJ2-1; v_call: TRBV4-3; cdr3_nt: TGCGCCAGCAGCCAAGATTCAGCGGGCCCCTGGGATGAGCAGTTCTTC; cdr3_aa: CASSQDSAGPWDEQFF
clone_size: .; d_call: TRBD1; j_call: TRBJ1-6; v_call: TRBV6-5; cdr3_nt: TGTGCCAGCGGTACAGGGGGCACGGGCTCACCCCTCCACTTT; cdr3_aa: CASGTGGTGSPLHF
clone_size: few; d_call: .; j_call: TRBJ2-2; v_call: TRBV5-1; cdr3_nt: TGCGCCAGCAGCTTGGCGTTGCAGGCGGCCGGGGAGCTGTTTTTT; cdr3_aa: CASSLALQAAGELFF
clone_size: .; d_call: .; j_call: TRBJ2-7; v_call: TRBV6-6; cdr3_nt: TGTGCCAGCAGTAGGACCGTTAGCTCCTACGAGCAGTACTTC; cdr3_aa: CASSRTVSSYEQYF